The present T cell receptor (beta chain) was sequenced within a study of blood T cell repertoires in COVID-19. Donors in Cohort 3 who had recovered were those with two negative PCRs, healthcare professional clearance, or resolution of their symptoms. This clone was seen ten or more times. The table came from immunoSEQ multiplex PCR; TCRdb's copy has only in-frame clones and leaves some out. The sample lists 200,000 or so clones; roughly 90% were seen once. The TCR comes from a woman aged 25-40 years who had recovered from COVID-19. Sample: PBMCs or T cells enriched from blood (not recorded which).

The CDR3 coding sequence is TGTGCCAGCAGCTCGGACAGGATGAATTCACCCCTCCACTTT. As protein: CASSSDRMNSPLHF. The chain is built from TRBV5-8 and TRBJ1-6; 7 nucleotides align to TRBD1. CDR1 SGHTS and CDR2 YDEGEE come from the germline V gene. After removal of 3 bases from V and 7 bases from J, the junction contained 4 bases not matched to a gene. This CDR3 comprises 14 residues.